Shown below are 29 T cell receptor beta chains from a single sample sequenced in a study of cytomegalovirus exposure and HLA in healthy donors. PCR employed 60 Vbeta and 13 Jbeta primers. Using immunoSEQ multiplex PCR, the repertoire was profiled, and TCRdb retains in-frame clones only, with some absent. This table holds 70,000 to 100,000 clones, about two thirds found once. The sequenced material came from PBMCs. The receptors were sampled from a man between 50 and 59 years old in good health and CMV-seronegative.

The chain links TRBV5-6 to TRBJ1-1; possibly TRBD1 for D (5 bases). The CDR3 has 14 residues. Germline V lookup: CDR1 SGHDT, CDR2 YYEEEE. V lost 4 bases and J lost 4, with 14 bases in between. CDR3 residues: CASSARGGGTEAFF. DNA of the CDR3: TGTGCCAGCAGCGCCCGGGGGGGTGGCACTGAAGCTTTCTTT. The full variable domain, completed using reference TRBV5-6 and TRBJ1-1, is DAGVTQSPTHLIKTRGQQVTLRCSPKSGHDTVSWYQQALGQGPQFIFQYYEEEERQRGNFPDRFSGHQFPNYSSELNVNALLLGDSALYLCASSARGGGTEAFFGQGTRLTVV.

The V and J genes are TRBV4-2 and TRBJ2-7, with D perhaps TRBD1 or TRBD2 (5 bases each). The germline V and J ends were trimmed by 4 bases and 1 base, with 17 bases remaining between them. The CDR3 spans 16 residues. Germline V CDR1 and CDR2: LGHNA, YNFKEQ. The CDR3 protein is CASSPEGRSISYEQYF. CDR3 sequence (DNA): TGTGCCAGCAGCCCAGAGGGGCGGAGTATTTCCTACGAGCAGTACTTC.

V usage is TRBV5-1 and J usage is TRBJ2-3; weak D call: TRBD2 (5 bases). The CDR3 spans 14 residues. The V end lost 2 bases, the J end lost 6 bases, and 13 bases lay between the germline ends. Looked up from germline, CDR1 is SGHRS and CDR2 is YFSETQ. The CDR3 DNA sequence: TGCGCCAGCAGCTTTGAGCGGTCGGGTGATACGCAGTATTTT. This sequence encodes CASSFERSGDTQYF.

The rearrangement joins TRBV5-1 to TRBJ2-5; TRBD1 aligns across 7 bases. Trimming took 0 bases from V and 4 from J; bases not matched to a gene: 9. The CDR3 runs 16 residues. Germline V gene sequence: CDR1 SGHRS, CDR2 YFSETQ. This chain's CDR3 is CASSLVVTGLGETQYF. The CDR3 DNA reads TGCGCCAGCAGCTTGGTGGTGACAGGGTTGGGAGAGACCCAGTACTTC.

The chain has TRBV7-3 and TRBJ2-4, with TRBD1 matching 7 bases. V was clipped by 5 bases and J by 6 bases; unmatched bases: 4. From germline, CDR1 is SGHTA and CDR2 FQGTGA. CDR3 size: 13 residues. The chain's CDR3 is CASSLRQGNIQYF. As DNA, the CDR3 is TGTGCCAGCAGCCTGAGACAGGGAAACATTCAGTACTTC.

This clone has only one observation. The chain recombines TRBV6-6 with TRBJ1-1, with D unclear. The germline V gene encodes CDR1 MNHNY and CDR2 SVGAGI (reference sequence). The length of the CDR3 is 14 residues. With 5 bases removed from V and 4 bases from J, the gap between germline ends came to 14 bases. Written as DNA, the CDR3 is TGTGCCAGCAGTCGGACTGATGCTTTCACTGAAGCTTTCTTT. Its translation is CASSRTDAFTEAFF.

J is TRBJ2-7 and V is TRBV28, with 11 bases matching TRBD2. Trimming at V came to 3 bases and at J to 5 bases, leaving 6 bases not matched to a gene. The CDR3 loop spans 15 amino acids. The germline V gene has CDR1 MDHEN and CDR2 SYDVKM. The DNA for the CDR3 is TGTGCCAGCAGTTTGGCTAGCGGGGGGAAGGACGAGCAGTACTTC. Translation gives CASSLASGGKDEQYF.

The genes are TRBV4-1 and TRBJ1-6; D remains ambiguous. CDR3 length: 14 amino acids. The V gene's germline CDR1 is MGHRA and CDR2 YSYEKL. V lost 1 base to trimming and J lost 7 bases, with 8 bases between them. CDR3 residues: CASSQAQANSPLHF. The CDR3 nucleotides read TGCGCCAGCAGCCAAGCTCAGGCAAATTCACCCCTCCACTTT.

V is TRBV2 and J is TRBJ2-5; D perhaps matches TRBD1 (6 bases). Trimming took 6 bases from V and 5 from J, leaving 16 bases between them. Germline-derived CDR1 and CDR2 are SNHLY and FYNNEI. The CDR3 is made up of 14 amino acids. The chain's CDR3 is CASRPTGWGETQYF. CDR3 coding DNA: TGTGCCAGCAGGCCTACAGGGTGGGGGGAGACCCAGTACTTC.

The V gene is TRBV4-3, the J gene TRBJ2-2; a possible D gene is TRBD1 (6 bases). The germline gives CDR1 LGHNA, CDR2 YSLEER. Trimming shortened V by 2 bases and J by 1 base, and 8 bases separated the two germline ends. This CDR3 has 15 amino acids. The CDR3 spells CASSQLTGNTGELFF. The CDR3 coding sequence is TGCGCCAGCAGCCAACTGACAGGGAACACCGGGGAGCTGTTTTTT.

This clone was counted only a few times. The chain joins TRBV29-1 to TRBJ1-1; 10 nucleotides align to TRBD1. The CDR3 runs to 12 residues. Unmatched junction bases numbered 3, after V lost 5 bases and J lost 6 bases. Germline loops: CDR1 SQVTM, CDR2 ANQGSEA. The CDR3 bases are TGCAGCGTTAAAGGGACAGGGGCTGAAGCTTTCTTT. It is translated as CSVKGTGAEAFF.

The rearrangement links TRBV4-1 to TRBJ2-3; 11 bases fit TRBD1. Germline loops: CDR1 MGHRA, CDR2 YSYEKL. Losses at the gene ends were 4 bases for V and 7 bases for J; bases not matched to a gene: 13. This CDR3 region has 17 residues. DNA for the CDR3: TGCGCCAGCAGCCGATCGCCCCCGGGACAGGGGGTGTATACGCAGTATTTT. Translated, it gives CASSRSPPGQGVYTQYF.

The chain joins TRBV6-5 to TRBJ2-3, with TRBD2 as a possible D gene (7 bases). CDR1 and CDR2 from the germline V gene are MNHEY and SVGAGI. The CDR3 runs to 14 residues. The germline V and J ends were trimmed by 2 bases and 2 bases, with 8 bases remaining between them. CDR3 DNA: TGTGCCAGCAGTTACCGGGGGGCCACAGATACGCAGTATTTT. Encoded protein: CASSYRGATDTQYF.

The CDR3 here is CASSEGPSGRGYEQYV. CDR3 coding DNA: TGTGCCAGCAGTGAGGGGCCTAGCGGGAGAGGATACGAGCAGTACGTC. The chain uses TRBV2 and TRBJ2-7, with 10 bases matching TRBD2. The CDR3 is 16 residues long. J was trimmed by 4 bases and V by 3 bases; bases with no gene match: 9. Germline V gives CDR1 SNHLY, CDR2 FYNNEI.

In this sample, this clone turned up once. This rearrangement joins TRBV6-5 to TRBJ2-3, with unresolved D. This CDR3 comprises 14 residues. The germline V gene encodes CDR1 MNHEY and CDR2 SVGAGI. Trimming left V 6 bases short and J 7 bases short, with 17 bases between. The CDR3 nucleotides read TGTGCCAGCAGGAGAGCATTGGGCGACCATACGCAGTATTTT. It codes for CASRRALGDHTQYF.

The V and J genes are TRBV7-9 and TRBJ2-7, with TRBD2 matching over 8 bases. The junction had 13 bases not matched to a gene; V was cut back by 5 bases and J by 4 bases. CDR1 is SEHNR and CDR2 is FQNEAQ in the germline V gene (reference sequence). CDR3 length: 16 amino acids. As DNA, the CDR3 is TGTGCCAGCAGCCCCGTGCATAGCGGGGTATTTTACGAGCAGTACTTC. As protein: CASSPVHSGVFYEQYF. Using reference TRBV7-9 and TRBJ2-7 for the parts outside the CDR3, the full variable domain is DTGVSQNPRHKITKRGQNVTFRCDPISEHNRLYWYRQTLGQGPEFLTYFQNEAQLEKSRLLSDRFSAERPKGSFSTLEIQRTEQGDSAMYLCASSPVHSGVFYEQYFGPGTRLTVT.

This clone is medium-sized (0.01 to 0.1%) in the sample. V and J are TRBV4-1 and TRBJ1-5; D possibly corresponds to TRBD1 (6 bases). This CDR3 comprises 15 residues. Germline values: CDR1 MGHRA, CDR2 YSYEKL. Trimming removed 8 bases at V and 0 bases at J, with 14 bases between. DNA of the CDR3: TGCGCCAGCGCCATGGGACATTATAGCAATCAGCCCCAGCATTTT. Its protein is CASAMGHYSNQPQHF.

V gene TRBV7-9 combines with J gene TRBJ2-7; 8 bases are a match to TRBD2. Unmatched junction bases numbered 7, after V lost 5 bases and J lost 1 base. The CDR3 loop spans 15 amino acids. From germline, CDR1 is SEHNR and CDR2 FQNEAQ (reference sequence). For the CDR3, the DNA is TGTGCCAGCAGCCTAACTAGCGGAACATCCTACGAGCAGTACTTC. It translates to CASSLTSGTSYEQYF.

The chain has TRBV6-1 and TRBJ1-1; D gene ambiguous. Germline V gene data show CDR1 as MNHNS and CDR2 as SASEGT. Trimming pared 6 bases from V and 2 bases from J, leaving 10 bases between. This CDR3 has 13 amino acids. The CDR3, as DNA: TGTGCCAGCAGCGACATGAGTAACACTGAAGCTTTCTTT. The encoded protein is CASSDMSNTEAFF.

This clone was picked up a small number of times. V is TRBV28 and J is TRBJ2-7; D possibly corresponds to TRBD2 (5 bases). There are 14 residues in the CDR3. Germline CDR1 reads MDHEN; CDR2 reads SYDVKM. V shed 3 bases and J shed 6 bases, with 15 bases lying between them. The DNA of the CDR3 is TGTGCCAGCAGTTTGAGCAGGACTCCCAGCGAGCAGTACTTC. Translating it yields CASSLSRTPSEQYF.

The V call is TRBV4-3, the J call TRBJ1-2; D is possibly TRBD1 (6 bases). Per the germline V gene, CDR1 is LGHNA and CDR2 is YSLEER. Trimming removed 3 bases at V and 8 bases at J, with 13 bases between. This CDR3 is 13 amino acids long. The chain's CDR3 is CASSHPGVGGYTF. The CDR3 DNA is TGCGCCAGCAGCCATCCAGGGGTTGGGGGCTACACCTTC.

The chain links TRBV4-2 to TRBJ2-2; 8 bases map to TRBD1. CDR3 length equals 13 residues. The J segment lost 8 bases and the V segment lost 3 bases, leaving 2 bases of the junction unmatched. CDR1 and CDR2 (germline): LGHNA, YNFKEQ. The CDR3 spells CASSQDRAGELFF. Written as DNA, the CDR3 is TGTGCCAGCAGCCAGGACAGGGCTGGGGAGCTGTTTTTT.

CDR3 sequence reads: CASSVSSGEETQYF. Here the CDR3 DNA reads TGCGCCAGCAGTGTGTCTAGCGGGGAAGAGACCCAGTACTTC. The chain is built from TRBV5-1 and TRBJ2-5, with TRBD2 identical over 9 bases. The V gene's germline CDR1 is SGHRS and CDR2 YFSETQ. J was trimmed by 3 bases and V by 5 bases; bases with no gene match: 5. CDR3 length: 14 residues.

This clone is deemed medium-sized (0.01 to 0.1%). V is TRBV6-1 and J is TRBJ1-5, with 10 positions matching TRBD1. The CDR3 contains 14 residues. From germline, CDR1 is MNHNS and CDR2 SASEGT. The V segment lost 9 bases and the J segment 10 bases; nucleotides outside the gene matches: 12. The CDR3 DNA is TGTGCCAGTAATGGACAGGGGGTGTACGAACCCCAGCATTTT. Its protein product is CASNGQGVYEPQHF.

The chain combines TRBV28 with TRBJ1-2; 9 bases fit TRBD1. Unmatched junction bases numbered 6, after V lost 2 bases and J lost 5 bases. This CDR3 spans 15 amino acids. Germline V gene sequence: CDR1 MDHEN, CDR2 SYDVKM. The CDR3 sequence is CASSLPPGQGYGYTF. CDR3 DNA: TGTGCCAGCAGTTTACCACCGGGACAGGGTTATGGCTACACCTTC.

The V call is TRBV29-1, the J call TRBJ1-5; no clear D. The CDR3 has 13 amino acids. Deletions cut 5 bases from V and 5 bases from J, with 13 bases between. The germline CDR1 and CDR2 sequences are SQVTM and ANQGSEA. The CDR3 nucleotides read TGCAGCGTTTCGGACGGAGGCGATCAGCCCCAGCATTTT. This encodes CSVSDGGDQPQHF.

The chain uses TRBV2 and TRBJ2-7; TRBD1 is a possible D gene (5 bases). The CDR3 covers 14 residues. Germline V CDR1 and CDR2: SNHLY, FYNNEI. V dropped 1 base and J dropped 4 bases, with 11 bases sitting between them. The chain's CDR3 is CASSEGLRGYEQYV. The CDR3 DNA is TGTGCCAGCAGTGAAGGGTTAAGGGGATACGAGCAGTACGTC.

The rearrangement uses TRBV11-2 and TRBJ2-1; D not resolved. CDR1 SGHAT and CDR2 FQNNGV come from the germline V gene. V shed 1 base and J shed 5 bases, with 6 bases lying between them. This CDR3 is 13 amino acids long. Written as DNA, the CDR3 is TGTGCCAGCAGCTTAGGTCGTCACAATGAGCAGTTCTTC. This translates into CASSLGRHNEQFF.

In DNA form, the CDR3 reads TGTGCCATCAGTGCGATGACTGGGCAAGAGACCCAGTACTTC. The encoded protein is CAISAMTGQETQYF. The gene calls are TRBV10-3 and TRBJ2-5; D remains unclear. The CDR3 has 14 amino acids. Looked up from germline, CDR1 is ENHRY and CDR2 is SYGVKD. V dropped 4 bases and J dropped 2 bases, with 11 bases sitting between them.